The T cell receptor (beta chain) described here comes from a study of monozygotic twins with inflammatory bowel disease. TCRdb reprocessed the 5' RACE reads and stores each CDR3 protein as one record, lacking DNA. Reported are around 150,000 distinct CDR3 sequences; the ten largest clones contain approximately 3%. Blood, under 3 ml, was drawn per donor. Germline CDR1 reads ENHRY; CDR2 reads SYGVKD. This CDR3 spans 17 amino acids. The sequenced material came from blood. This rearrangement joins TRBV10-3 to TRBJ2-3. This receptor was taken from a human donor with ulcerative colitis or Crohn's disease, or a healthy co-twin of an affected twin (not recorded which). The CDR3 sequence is CAISESIFRASDNTQYF.